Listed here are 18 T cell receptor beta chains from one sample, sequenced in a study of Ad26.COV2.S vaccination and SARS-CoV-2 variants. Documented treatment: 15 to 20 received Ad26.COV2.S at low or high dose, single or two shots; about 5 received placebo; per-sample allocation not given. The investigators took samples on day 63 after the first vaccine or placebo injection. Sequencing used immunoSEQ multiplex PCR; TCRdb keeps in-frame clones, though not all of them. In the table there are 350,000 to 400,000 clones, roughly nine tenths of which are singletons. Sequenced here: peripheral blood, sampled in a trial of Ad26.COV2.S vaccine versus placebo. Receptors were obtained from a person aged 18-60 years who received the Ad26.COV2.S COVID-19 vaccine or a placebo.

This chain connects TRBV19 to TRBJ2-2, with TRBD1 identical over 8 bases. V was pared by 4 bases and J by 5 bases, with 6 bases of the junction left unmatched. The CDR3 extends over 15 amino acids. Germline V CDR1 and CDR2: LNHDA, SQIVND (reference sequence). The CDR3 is CASSTGGSWTGELFF. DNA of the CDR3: TGTGCCAGTAGTACAGGGGGCTCATGGACCGGGGAGCTGTTTTTT.

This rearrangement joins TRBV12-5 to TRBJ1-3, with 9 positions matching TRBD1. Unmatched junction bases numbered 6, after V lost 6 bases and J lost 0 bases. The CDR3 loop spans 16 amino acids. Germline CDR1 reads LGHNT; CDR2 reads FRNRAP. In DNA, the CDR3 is TGTGCTAGTGGGGACCGACAGGGGGGCTCTGGAAACACCATATATTTT. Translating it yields CASGDRQGGSGNTIYF. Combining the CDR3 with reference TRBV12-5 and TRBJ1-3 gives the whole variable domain DARVTQTPRHKVTEMGQEVTMRCQPILGHNTVFWYRQTMMQGLELLAYFRNRAPLDDSGMPKDRFSAEMPDATLATLKIQPSEPRDSAVYFCASGDRQGGSGNTIYFGEGSWLTVV.

For the CDR3, the DNA is TGTGCCAGTAGTAGAAGGGGGGAACATCCGACAGATACGCAGTATTTT. It specifies CASSRRGEHPTDTQYF. The chain recombines TRBV6-6 with TRBJ2-3; the D gene could be TRBD1 or TRBD2 (6 bases each). V shed 9 bases and J shed 3 bases, with 22 bases lying between them. Germline V gene sequence: CDR1 MNHNY, CDR2 SVGAGI (reference sequence). This CDR3 has 16 residues.

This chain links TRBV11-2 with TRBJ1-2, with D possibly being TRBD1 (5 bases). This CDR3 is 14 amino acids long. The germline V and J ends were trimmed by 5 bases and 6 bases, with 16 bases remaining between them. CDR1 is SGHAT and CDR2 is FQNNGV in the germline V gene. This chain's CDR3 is CASSTSGTLDGYTF. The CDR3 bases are TGTGCCAGCAGCACCTCCGGGACCCTCGATGGCTACACCTTC. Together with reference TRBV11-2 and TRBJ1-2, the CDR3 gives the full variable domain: EAGVAQSPRYKIIEKRQSVAFWCNPISGHATLYWYQQILGQGPKLLIQFQNNGVVDDSQLPKDRFSAERLKGVDSTLKIQPAKLEDSAVYLCASSTSGTLDGYTFGSGTRLTVV.

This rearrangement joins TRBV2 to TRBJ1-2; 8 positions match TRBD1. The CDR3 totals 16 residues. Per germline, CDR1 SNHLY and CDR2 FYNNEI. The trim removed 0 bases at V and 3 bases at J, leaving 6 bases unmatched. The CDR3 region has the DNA TGTGCCAGCAGTGAAGCGTACGGACAGGGTTACTATGGCTACACCTTC. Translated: CASSEAYGQGYYGYTF. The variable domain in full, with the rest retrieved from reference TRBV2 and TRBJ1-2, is EPEVTQTPSHQVTQMGQEVILRCVPISNHLYFYWYRQILGQKVEFLVSFYNNEISEKSEIFDDQFSVERPDGSNFTLKIRSTKLEDSAMYFCASSEAYGQGYYGYTFGSGTRLTVV.

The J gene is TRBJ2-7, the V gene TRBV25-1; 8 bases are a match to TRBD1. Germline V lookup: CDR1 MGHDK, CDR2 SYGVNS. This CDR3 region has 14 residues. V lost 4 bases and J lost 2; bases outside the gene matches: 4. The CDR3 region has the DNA TGTGCCAGCAGTGGAGACAGGGGACCCTACGAGCAGTACTTC. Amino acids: CASSGDRGPYEQYF.

The CDR3 DNA is TGCGCCAGCAGCCCCCGGGCGGACTCTGGAAACACCATATATTTT. Amino acid sequence: CASSPRADSGNTIYF. The chain uses TRBV4-1 and TRBJ1-3, with no clear D. Germline V lookup: CDR1 MGHRA, CDR2 YSYEKL. The CDR3 has 15 amino acids. V was cut by 4 bases and J by 0 bases, with 10 bases left in between.

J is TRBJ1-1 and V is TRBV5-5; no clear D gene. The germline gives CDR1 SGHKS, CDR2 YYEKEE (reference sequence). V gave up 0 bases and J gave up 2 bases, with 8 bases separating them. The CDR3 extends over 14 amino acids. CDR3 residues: CASSLGYLNTEAFF. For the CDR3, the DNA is TGTGCCAGCAGCTTGGGTTACCTAAACACTGAAGCTTTCTTT.

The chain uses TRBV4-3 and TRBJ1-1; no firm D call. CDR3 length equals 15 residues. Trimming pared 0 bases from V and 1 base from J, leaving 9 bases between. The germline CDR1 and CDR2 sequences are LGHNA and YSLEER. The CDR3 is CASSQDYGQNTEAFF. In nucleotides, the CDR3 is TGCGCCAGCAGCCAAGATTACGGTCAGAACACTGAAGCTTTCTTT.

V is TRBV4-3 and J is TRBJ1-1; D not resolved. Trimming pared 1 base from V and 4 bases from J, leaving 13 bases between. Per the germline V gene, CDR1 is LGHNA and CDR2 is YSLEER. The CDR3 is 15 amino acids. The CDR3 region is CASSQASGGGTEAFF. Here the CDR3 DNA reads TGCGCCAGCAGCCAAGCGTCCGGAGGCGGCACTGAAGCTTTCTTT.

CDR3 nucleotides: TGTGCCAGCAAAGACCACGACGGTAATAGCAATCAGCCCCAGCATTTT. Its protein product is CASKDHDGNSNQPQHF. V gene TRBV27 combines with J gene TRBJ1-5; D unclear. The V end was cut by 7 bases, the J end by 0 bases, with 16 bases between. This CDR3 comprises 16 residues. The V gene's germline CDR1 is MNHEY and CDR2 SMNVEV (reference sequence).

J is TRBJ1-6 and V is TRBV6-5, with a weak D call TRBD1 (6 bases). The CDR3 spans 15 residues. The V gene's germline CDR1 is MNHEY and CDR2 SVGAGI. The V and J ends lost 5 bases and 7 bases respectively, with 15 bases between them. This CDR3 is CASSLGGLGNSPLHF. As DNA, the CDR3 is TGTGCCAGCAGTCTGGGGGGGCTAGGAAATTCACCCCTCCACTTT.

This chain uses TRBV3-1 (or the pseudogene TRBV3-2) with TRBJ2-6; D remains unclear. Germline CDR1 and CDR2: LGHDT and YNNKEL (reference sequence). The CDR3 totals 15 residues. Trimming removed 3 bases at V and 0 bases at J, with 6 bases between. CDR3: CASSQDISGANVLTF. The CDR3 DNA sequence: TGTGCCAGCAGCCAGGATATCTCTGGGGCCAACGTCCTGACTTTC.

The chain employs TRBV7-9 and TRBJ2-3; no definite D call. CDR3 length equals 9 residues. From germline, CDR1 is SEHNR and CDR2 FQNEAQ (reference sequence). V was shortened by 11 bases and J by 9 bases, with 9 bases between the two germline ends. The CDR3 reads CAVGATQYF. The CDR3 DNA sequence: TGTGCCGTGGGTGCGACGCAGTATTTT. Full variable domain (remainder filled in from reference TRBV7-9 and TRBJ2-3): DTGVSQNPRHKITKRGQNVTFRCDPISEHNRLYWYRQTLGQGPEFLTYFQNEAQLEKSRLLSDRFSAERPKGSFSTLEIQRTEQGDSAMYLCAVGATQYFGPGTRLTVL.

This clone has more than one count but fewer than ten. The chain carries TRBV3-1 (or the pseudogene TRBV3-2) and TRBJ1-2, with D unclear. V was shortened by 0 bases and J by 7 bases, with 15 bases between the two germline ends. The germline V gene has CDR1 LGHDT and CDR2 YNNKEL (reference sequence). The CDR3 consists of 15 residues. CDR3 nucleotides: TGTGCCAGCAGCCAAGATCATGAGGGAGCGGGTGGCTACACCTTC. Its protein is CASSQDHEGAGGYTF.

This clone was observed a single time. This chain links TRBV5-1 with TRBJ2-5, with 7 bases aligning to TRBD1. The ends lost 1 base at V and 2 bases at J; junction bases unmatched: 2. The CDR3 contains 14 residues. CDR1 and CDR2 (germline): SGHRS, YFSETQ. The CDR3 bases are TGCGCCAGCAGCTTGTCGGGACAGCAAGAGACCCAGTACTTC. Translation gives CASSLSGQQETQYF. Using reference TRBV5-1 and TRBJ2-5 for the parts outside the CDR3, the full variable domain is KAGVTQTPRYLIKTRGQQVTLSCSPISGHRSVSWYQQTPGQGLQFLFEYFSETQRNKGNFPGRFSGRQFSNSRSEMNVSTLELGDSALYLCASSLSGQQETQYFGPGTRLLVL.

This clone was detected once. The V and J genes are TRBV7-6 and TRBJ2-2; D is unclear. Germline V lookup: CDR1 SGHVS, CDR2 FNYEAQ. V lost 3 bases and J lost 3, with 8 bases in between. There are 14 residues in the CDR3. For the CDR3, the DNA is TGTGCCAGCAGCTTCTCAGCTGACACCGGGGAGCTGTTTTTT. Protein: CASSFSADTGELFF.

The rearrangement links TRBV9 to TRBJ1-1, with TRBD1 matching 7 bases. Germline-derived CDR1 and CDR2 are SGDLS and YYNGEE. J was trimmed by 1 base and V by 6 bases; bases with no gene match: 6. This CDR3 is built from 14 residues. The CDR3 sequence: CASTPGTENTEAFF. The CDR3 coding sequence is TGTGCCAGCACCCCCGGGACAGAGAACACTGAAGCTTTCTTT.